This TCR beta chain was identified in a study of T-cell reconstitution after alpha-beta-depleted transplantation in children. A remark on this clonotype: What it recognizes is unknown.

Construction of the TCRbeta library involved unique molecular identifiers. TCRdb itself ran the PCR reads through MiXCR, one entry per CDR3 protein. The sample holds fewer than 700,000 distinct CDR3 sequences, under 25% seen once. From germline, CDR1 is LGHNT and CDR2 FRNRAP. J gave up 1 base and V 1 base, and 12 bases lay outside the gene matches. The length of the CDR3 is 20 residues. Overall study results and limits: T-cell counts and diversity at one year post-transplant came mainly from newly produced T cells.

The rearrangement links TRBV12-5 to TRBJ1-6; 8 positions match TRBD1. The sequence came from a boy under two years old who had a stem cell transplant for acute myeloid leukemia, so the T cells may come from the graft donor. The sequenced sample was PBMCs, mostly from graft donor cells, obtained 360 days after TCRalphabeta/CD19-depleted stem cell transplant. The CDR3 region has the DNA TGTGCTAGTGGTTTGGGTTGGGGACAGGCTGATTGGTCCTATAATTCACCCCTCCACTTT. Its translation is CASGLGWGQADWSYNSPLHF.